In its sample, the clone carrying this T cell receptor (beta chain) was seen a few times. Its antigen remains unknown. The data were obtained in a study of T cell repertoires in aging, cancer and after chemotherapy. Study-wide background: Six age groups, ranging from 30 or younger to 70 or older, included the donors. Over several months to years, re-sampled healthy donor repertoires clearly shared clones.

Rearranged V-D-J TRB sequences were amplified with a mixed TRB-A/B primer pool. MiXCR was run by TCRdb on the multiplex PCR reads, yielding one entry per CDR3 protein. The table has 9,500 to 13,000 distinct CDR3 sequences, approximately 26% seen once. Notes on the study in general: Immunological memory after chemotherapy cannot be judged from the repertoire data. Healthy donors lost TCR diversity with age mainly through richness, cancer patients through richness and evenness.

Amplification of TCR beta used genomic DNA extracted from peripheral blood. The receptor comes from a human donor in good health. Sequences were obtained from blood.

CDR3 in amino acids: CASSPLAGGPGNEQFF. The CDR3 region has the DNA TGTGCCAGCAGTCCCTTAGCGGGAGGGCCCGGTAATGAGCAGTTCTTC. This rearrangement joins TRBV12-3 or TRBV12-4 to TRBJ2-1; 11 nucleotides agree with TRBD2. V was clipped by 5 bases and J by 7 bases; unmatched bases: 10. The CDR3 runs to 16 residues.